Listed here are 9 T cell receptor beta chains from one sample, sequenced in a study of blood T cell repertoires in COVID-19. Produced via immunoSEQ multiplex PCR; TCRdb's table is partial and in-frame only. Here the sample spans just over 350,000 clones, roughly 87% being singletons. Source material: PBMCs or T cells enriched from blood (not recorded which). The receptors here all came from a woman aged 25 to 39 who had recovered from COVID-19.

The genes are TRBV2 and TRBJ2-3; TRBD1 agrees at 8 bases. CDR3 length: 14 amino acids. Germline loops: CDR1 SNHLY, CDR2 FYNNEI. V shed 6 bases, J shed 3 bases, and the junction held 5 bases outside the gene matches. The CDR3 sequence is CASRGRTGTDTQYF. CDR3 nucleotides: TGTGCCAGCAGGGGCAGGACAGGGACAGATACGCAGTATTTT.

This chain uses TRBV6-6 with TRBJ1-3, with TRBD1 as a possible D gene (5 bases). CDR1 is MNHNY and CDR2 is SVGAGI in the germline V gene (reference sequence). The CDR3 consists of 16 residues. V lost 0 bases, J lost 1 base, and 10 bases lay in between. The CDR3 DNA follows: TGTGCCAGCAGTTACTCGGACACCCGATCTGGAAACACCATATATTTT. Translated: CASSYSDTRSGNTIYF.

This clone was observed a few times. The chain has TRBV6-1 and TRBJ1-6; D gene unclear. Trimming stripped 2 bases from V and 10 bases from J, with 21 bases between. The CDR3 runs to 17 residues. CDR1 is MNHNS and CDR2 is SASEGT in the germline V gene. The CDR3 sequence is CASSEIAVPTPRSPLHF. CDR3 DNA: TGTGCCAGCAGTGAAATAGCGGTGCCCACCCCTCGGTCACCCCTCCACTTT.

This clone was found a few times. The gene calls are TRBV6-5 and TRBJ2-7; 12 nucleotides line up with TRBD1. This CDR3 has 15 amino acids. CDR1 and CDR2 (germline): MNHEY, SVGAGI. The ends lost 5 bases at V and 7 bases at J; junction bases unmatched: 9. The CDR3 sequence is CASSPPGQGAGEQYF. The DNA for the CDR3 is TGTGCCAGCAGTCCCCCGGGACAGGGGGCGGGAGAGCAGTACTTC.

CDR3 in DNA: TGTGCCAGCAGTTTGAACAGGGGGCTGTACGAGCAGTACTTC. Encoded protein: CASSLNRGLYEQYF. The chain joins TRBV13 to TRBJ2-7; 9 nucleotides align to TRBD1. The CDR3 is made up of 14 amino acids. After removal of 6 bases from V and 4 bases from J, the junction contained 7 bases not matched to a gene. The germline V gene encodes CDR1 PRHDT and CDR2 FYEKMQ (reference sequence).

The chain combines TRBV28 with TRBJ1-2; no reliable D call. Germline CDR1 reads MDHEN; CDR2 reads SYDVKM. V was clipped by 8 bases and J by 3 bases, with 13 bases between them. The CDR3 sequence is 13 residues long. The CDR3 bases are TGTGCCAGCTTTACGACGGCGGACTATGGCTACACCTTC. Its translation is CASFTTADYGYTF.

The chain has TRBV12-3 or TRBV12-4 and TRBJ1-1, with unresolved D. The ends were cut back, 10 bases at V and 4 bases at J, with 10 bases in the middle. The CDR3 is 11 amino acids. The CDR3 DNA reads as TGTGCCAACACACGGGGCACTGAAGCTTTCTTT. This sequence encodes CANTRGTEAFF.

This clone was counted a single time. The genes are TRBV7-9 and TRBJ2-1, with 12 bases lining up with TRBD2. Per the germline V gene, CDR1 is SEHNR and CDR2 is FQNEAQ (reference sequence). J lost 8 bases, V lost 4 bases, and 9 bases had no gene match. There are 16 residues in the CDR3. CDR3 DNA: TGTGCCAGCAGCTCGCCCCTAGCGGGAGGGGTCCATGAGCAGTTCTTC. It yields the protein CASSSPLAGGVHEQFF.

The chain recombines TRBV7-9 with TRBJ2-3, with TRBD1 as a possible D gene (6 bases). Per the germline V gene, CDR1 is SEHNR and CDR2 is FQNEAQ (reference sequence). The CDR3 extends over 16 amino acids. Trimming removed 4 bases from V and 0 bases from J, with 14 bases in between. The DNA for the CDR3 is TGTGCCAGCAGCTCCCTTGGACAGCGGAGCACAGATACGCAGTATTTT. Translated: CASSSLGQRSTDTQYF.